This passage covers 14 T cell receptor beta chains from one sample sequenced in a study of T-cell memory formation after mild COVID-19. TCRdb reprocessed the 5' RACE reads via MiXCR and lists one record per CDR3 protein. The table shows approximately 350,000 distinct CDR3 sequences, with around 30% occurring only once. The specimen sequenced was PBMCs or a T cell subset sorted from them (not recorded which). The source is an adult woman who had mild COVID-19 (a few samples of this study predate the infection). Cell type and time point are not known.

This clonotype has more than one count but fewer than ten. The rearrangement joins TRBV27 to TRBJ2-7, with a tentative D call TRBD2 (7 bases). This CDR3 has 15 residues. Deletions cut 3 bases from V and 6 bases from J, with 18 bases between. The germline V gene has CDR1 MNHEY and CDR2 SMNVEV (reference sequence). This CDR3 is CASSFGRGAPGEQYF. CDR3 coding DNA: TGTGCCAGCAGTTTTGGGAGGGGGGCGCCAGGCGAGCAGTACTTC.

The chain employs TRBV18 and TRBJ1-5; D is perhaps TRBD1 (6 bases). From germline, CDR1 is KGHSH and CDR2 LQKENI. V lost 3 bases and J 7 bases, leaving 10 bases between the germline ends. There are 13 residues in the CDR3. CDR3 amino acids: CASSPGTIQPQHF. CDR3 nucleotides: TGTGCCAGCTCACCGGGGACAATCCAGCCCCAGCATTTT.

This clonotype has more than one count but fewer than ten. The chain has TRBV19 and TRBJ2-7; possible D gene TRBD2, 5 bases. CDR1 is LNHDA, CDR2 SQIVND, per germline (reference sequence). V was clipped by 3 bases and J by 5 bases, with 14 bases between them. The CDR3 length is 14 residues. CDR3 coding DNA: TGTGCCAGTAGTATGGGTTCTGGGAGCAACGAGCAGTACTTC. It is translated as CASSMGSGSNEQYF.

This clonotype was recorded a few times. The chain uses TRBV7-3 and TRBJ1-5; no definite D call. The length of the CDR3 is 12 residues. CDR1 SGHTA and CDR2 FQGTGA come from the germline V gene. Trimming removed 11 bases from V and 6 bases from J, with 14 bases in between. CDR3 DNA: TGTGCCGATGACCGAGGGTCTCAGCCCCAGCATTTT. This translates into CADDRGSQPQHF.

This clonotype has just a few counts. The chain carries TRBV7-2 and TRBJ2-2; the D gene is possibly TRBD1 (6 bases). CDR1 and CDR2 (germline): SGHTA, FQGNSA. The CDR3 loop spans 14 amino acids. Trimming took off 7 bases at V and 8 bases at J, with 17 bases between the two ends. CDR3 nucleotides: TGTGCCAGCATGCCCGGACAGACCCATGGGGAGCTGTTTTTT. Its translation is CASMPGQTHGELFF.

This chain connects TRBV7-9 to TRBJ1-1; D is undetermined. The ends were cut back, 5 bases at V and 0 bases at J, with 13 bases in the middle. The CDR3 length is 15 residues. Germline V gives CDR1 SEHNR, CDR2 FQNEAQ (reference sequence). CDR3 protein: CASSPTTRMNTEAFF. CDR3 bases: TGTGCCAGCAGCCCGACGACACGCATGAACACTGAAGCTTTCTTT.

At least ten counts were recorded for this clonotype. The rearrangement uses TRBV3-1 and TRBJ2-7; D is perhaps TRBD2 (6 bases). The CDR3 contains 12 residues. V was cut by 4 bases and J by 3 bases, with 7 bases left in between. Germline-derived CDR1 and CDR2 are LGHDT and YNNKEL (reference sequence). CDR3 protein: CASSRDFYEQYF. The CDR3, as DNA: TGTGCCAGCAGCCGGGACTTCTACGAGCAGTACTTC.

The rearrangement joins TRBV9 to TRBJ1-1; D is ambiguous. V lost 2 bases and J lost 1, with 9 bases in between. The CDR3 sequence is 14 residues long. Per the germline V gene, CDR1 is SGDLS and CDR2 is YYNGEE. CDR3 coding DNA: TGTGCCAGCAGCGTCGACACGGCGAACACTGAAGCTTTCTTT. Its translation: CASSVDTANTEAFF.

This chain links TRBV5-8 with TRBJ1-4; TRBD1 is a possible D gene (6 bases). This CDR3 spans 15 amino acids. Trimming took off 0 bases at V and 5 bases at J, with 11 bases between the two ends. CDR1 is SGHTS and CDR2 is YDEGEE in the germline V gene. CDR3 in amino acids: CASSLVDSMNEKLFF. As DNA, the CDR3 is TGTGCCAGCAGCTTGGTGGACAGTATGAATGAAAAACTGTTTTTT.

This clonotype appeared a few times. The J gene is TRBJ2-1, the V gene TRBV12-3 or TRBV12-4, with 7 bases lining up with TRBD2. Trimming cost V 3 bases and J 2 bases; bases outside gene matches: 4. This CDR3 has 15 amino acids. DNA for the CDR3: TGTGCCAGCAGTTTGCGTCGGGGGGCCTACAATGAGCAGTTCTTC. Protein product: CASSLRRGAYNEQFF.

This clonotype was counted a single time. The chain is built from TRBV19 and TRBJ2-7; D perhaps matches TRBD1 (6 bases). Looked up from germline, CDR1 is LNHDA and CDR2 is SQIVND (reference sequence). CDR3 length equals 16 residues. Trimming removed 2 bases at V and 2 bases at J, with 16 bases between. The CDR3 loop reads CASSILGRGPTYEQYF. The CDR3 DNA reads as TGTGCCAGTAGTATACTTGGCAGGGGACCAACCTACGAGCAGTACTTC.

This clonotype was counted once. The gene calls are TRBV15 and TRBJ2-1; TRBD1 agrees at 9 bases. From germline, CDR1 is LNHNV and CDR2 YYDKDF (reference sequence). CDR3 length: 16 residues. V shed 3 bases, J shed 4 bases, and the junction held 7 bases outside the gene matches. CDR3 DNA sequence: TGTGCCACCAGCAGTGAACGGGACAGGGCATACAATGAGCAGTTCTTC. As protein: CATSSERDRAYNEQFF.

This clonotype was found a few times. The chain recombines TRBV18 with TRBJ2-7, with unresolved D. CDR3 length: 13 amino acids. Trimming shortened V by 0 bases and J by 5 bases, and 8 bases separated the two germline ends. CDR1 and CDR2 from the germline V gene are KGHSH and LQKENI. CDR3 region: CASSPPQRNEQYF. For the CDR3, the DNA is TGTGCCAGCTCACCACCCCAGAGAAACGAGCAGTACTTC.

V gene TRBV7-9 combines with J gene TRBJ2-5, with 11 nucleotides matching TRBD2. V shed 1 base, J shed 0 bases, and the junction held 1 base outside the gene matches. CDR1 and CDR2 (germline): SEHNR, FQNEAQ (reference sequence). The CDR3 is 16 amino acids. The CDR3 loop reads CASSLVLAGDQETQYF. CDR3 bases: TGTGCCAGCAGCTTAGTACTAGCGGGGGACCAAGAGACCCAGTACTTC. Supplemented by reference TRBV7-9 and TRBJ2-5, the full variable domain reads DTGVSQNPRHKITKRGQNVTFRCDPISEHNRLYWYRQTLGQGPEFLTYFQNEAQLEKSRLLSDRFSAERPKGSFSTLEIQRTEQGDSAMYLCASSLVLAGDQETQYFGPGTRLLVL.